The T cell receptor beta chain described here comes from a study of early T cells in non-severe SARS-CoV-2 infection. This clonotype was counted only a few times. TCRdb re-called the 5' RACE reads with MiXCR, one entry per CDR3 protein. The sample contains around 75,000 distinct CDR3 sequences, under 9.5% of which appear only once. This CDR3 contains 14 residues. Trimming took 2 bases from V and 7 from J; bases not matched to a gene: 3. The germline V gene has CDR1 MNHNY and CDR2 SVGAGI (reference sequence). The sequenced sample was whole blood. This chain uses TRBV6-6 with TRBJ1-5; TRBD1 matches at 9 bases. The clonotype was recovered from an adult who was a healthcare worker with PCR-confirmed SARS-CoV-2 infection or an uninfected control (not recorded which). The CDR3 is CASSYGDRDQPQHF. The DNA of the CDR3 is TGTGCCAGCAGTTACGGGGACAGGGACCAGCCCCAGCATTTT.